This T cell receptor (beta chain) is from a study of shared clonotypes between healthy human individuals. Study context: Plates per donor: three CD4 naive, three CD4 memory, two CD8 naive, one CD8 memory.

Authors' processing steps: Sequence data from immunoSEQ were junction-only and lacked quality scores; consequently, filtering differed. The method was immunoSEQ multiplex PCR; TCRdb's version includes in-frame clones alone and lacks a portion of them. The V and J calls and clone size are taken from that table; D and trimming were inferred from the DNA. The sample lists roughly 2 million clones, approximately 94% seen once, with roughly 1% in the top ten. CD45RO-negative, CCR7-positively selected cells formed the naive CD8 fraction, excluding terminally differentiated effector memory CD45RA+ cells. About this clone: Its antigen remains unidentified.

Regarding the study as a whole: Shared clonotypes across all four donors exceeded non-shared ones in generation probability.

With 5 bases clipped from V and 8 bases from J, the junction kept 8 bases outside the gene matches. Germline loops: CDR1 LGHNA, CDR2 YNFKEQ. CDR3 length: 14 amino acids. This rearrangement joins TRBV4-2 to TRBJ1-4, with 7 bases fitting TRBD1. This clonotype was obtained from a man younger than 30 in good health. What was sequenced was naive CD8+ T cells sorted from blood. CDR3 sequence reads: CASSLRGLDEKLFF. CDR3 DNA: TGTGCCAGCAGCTTAAGGGGGCTCGACGAAAAACTGTTTTTT.